Given below is one T cell receptor (beta chain) in context. This sample stems from a study of T cell changes during pregnancy in multiple sclerosis. The CDR3 contains 13 residues. Unmatched junction bases numbered 1, after V lost 3 bases and J lost 4 bases. Measured with immunoSEQ multiplex PCR; TCRdb has only the in-frame clones, and not every one. The data hold approximately 50,000 clones, with around 93% observed a single time. The sample here was CD8+ T cells from peripheral blood mononuclear cells, taken after pregnancy. This TCR came from a female donor with multiple sclerosis, enrolled in a pregnancy study. The chain carries TRBV6-7 and TRBJ2-3; 7 nucleotides match TRBD2. TRBV6-7 is an ORF, and what it does is uncertain. The DNA of the CDR3 is TGTGCCAGCAGTTATGGGAGGGCAGATACGCAGTATTTT. Amino acid sequence: CASSYGRADTQYF.